Given below is one T cell receptor beta chain in context. What this receptor recognizes is not known. Base qualities were left out, and no much larger clone turns up one base away. The library was produced with the immunoSEQ multiplex PCR assay. The original pipeline was this. To diagnose cytomegalovirus status from the catalog of TCR beta chain sequences, a statistical classification framework was built. As stored in TCRdb, this immuneACCESS dataset retains in-frame rearrangements with V and J assigned. A fraction of the clones does not appear; measured against another copy, unresolved V genes explain less than half of the discrepancy, and the remainder lacks a known reason. Clone size and V and J calls were adopted from that table, with D and trimming inferred from the DNA. The sample table holds 110,000 or so clones, of which approximately 90% were seen once. 4% of the sample is in the top ten clones.

This sample stems from a study of cytomegalovirus exposure and HLA in healthy donors (dated 2017 in TCRdb). About the investigation overall: According to a later analysis, one platform produced both the approximately 110 validation repertoires and the 666 repertoires of the first cohort. The study aimed to test whether signatures of past pathogen exposure could be identified by cataloging public T cell receptors. Along with the approximately 700-subject first cohort, a separate validation cohort of 120 different subjects was used. To predict cytomegalovirus infection status, the study brought together high-throughput TCR immunosequencing, statistical association of individual TCRs with disease status, and machine learning.

Summary of the overall study and its limitations: A total of around 150 TCR beta chains were listed by the study as associated with cytomegalovirus. In vitro tests confirmed that a few of the cytomegalovirus-associated TCR beta chains recognize cytomegalovirus antigens. A later analysis found that TCRs clustered in the first cohort also tended to co-occur in the 95 to 150 validation repertoires, with 90% to 95% of cluster scores above 0. The validation cohort had no HLA typing available for a later analysis, so co-occurrence within that cohort was assessed over all 120 or so repertoires. While some public TCRs were present in many individuals, most TCR sequences turned up only very rarely across donors. The authors suggested that the approach could potentially be extended to other disease states and immunological phenotypes. In both the original and validation cohorts, the classifier was reported to diagnose cytomegalovirus status with high specificity and sensitivity.

Its CDR3 holds 12 amino acids, cysteine through phenylalanine. Only CDR3 DNA is held: 36 bases, read in frame from base 1. After removal of 1 base from V and 10 bases from J, the junction retains 2 bases not matched to a gene. The germline V gene gives CDR1 as SGHAT and CDR2 as FQNNGV. Separate from the approximately 700-subject first cohort, the validation cohort of about 130 subjects was the group to which the donors belonged. The receptor comes from a woman between 18 and 30 years old in good health and CMV-seropositive. Sequenced sample: PBMCs. The chain uses TRBV11-2 and TRBJ2-5, with 8 junctional bases fitting TRBD1. The base sequence is TGTGCCAGCAGCTTAGGACAGGGGAACCAGTACTTC. Translated, this is CASSLGQGNQYF.